This paragraph covers one T cell receptor (beta chain) sequence. The clone's antigen remains unknown. Per-base quality was not reported, and no clone a single base away is much larger than it. The data derive from a study of cytomegalovirus exposure and HLA in healthy donors (dated by TCRdb to 2016 to 2017). About the investigation overall: An earlier analysis of about 530 of the donors reported under 300 Gb of sequence data and 95 million to 120 million unique TCR beta sequences obtained from around 190 million T cells. An early release covering 550 to 650 HLA-typed donors comprised about 290 gigabases of sequencing data and about 90 million unique TCR sequences. The genetic ancestry cluster associated with self-reported Caucasian donors included about 84% of the roughly 400 genotyped donors. The study was designed to test whether signatures of past pathogen exposure could be identified by cataloging public T cell receptors. The study profiled the T cell repertoires of fewer than 850 subjects by immunosequencing and related them to cytomegalovirus serostatus. Besides the first cohort of some 670 subjects, a separate validation cohort made up of over 100 different subjects was used. To predict cytomegalovirus infection status, the study combined high-throughput TCR immunosequencing, statistical association of individual TCRs with disease status, and machine learning. In a later analysis, previously published TCR beta repertoires from hundreds of donors were re-analyzed and high-resolution HLA genotyping was added so that TCR occurrence patterns could be studied. In the later analysis, no new phenotypic data were used to find candidate immune exposures; instead, reliance was placed on TCR beta sequences and their occurrence across donors. An earlier analysis of 587 of the donors used high-throughput TCR beta sequencing to judge whether each TCR beta V gene segment behaved as functional or pseudogenic. Alongside the repertoire data, information on donor age, sex, ethnicity and CMV serostatus was compiled. A later genetic analysis took genome-wide SNP genotypes for about 55% of the 666 donors and used that subset as a discovery cohort. Every discovery cohort repertoire had been produced on one sequencing platform. Class I and class II HLA loci were covered by the typing at four-digit resolution. Typing coverage varied by locus: about 620-640 donors for A, B, C, DRB1 and DQB1; around 560 for DQA1; around 570 for DPA1; roughly 450 for DPB1. A few DR-DQ haplotypes were handled as single units for association and clustering because linkage in the cohort was strong. Among some 400 genotyped donors of the cohort, an average of around 250,000 unique TCR beta nucleotide sequences was sequenced per donor, of which about 19% were non-productive. What the work shows at the level of the full study, not this receptor alone: In both the original and validation cohorts, the classifier was reported to diagnose cytomegalovirus status with high specificity and sensitivity. Specific HLA alleles were associated with 15,000 to 20,000 TCR beta sequences at a false discovery rate of 0.05 in a later analysis. Most CMV-associated TCR beta chains appeared to be HLA-restricted in a later analysis, and the HLA associations seemed to be driven largely by CMV exposure. In a later analysis, several top co-occurrence clusters were reported to appear linked to parvovirus B19, influenza, CMV and Epstein-Barr virus. The earlier analysis of almost 600 of the donors excluded around 17 rarely observed V segments, including chromosome 9 orphons, because counts were too low. In this cohort, only TCR beta chains were sequenced, and detectable features were limited by the absence of alpha or paired-chain data. An association between a missense DCLRE1C variant and V-gene and J-gene trimming of TCR beta chains was found in a later genetic analysis and replicated in an independent cohort. In a later analysis, HLA-associated TCR beta chains were found to be more clonally expanded and to have lower generation probabilities than equally common non-associated chains. A further reported finding was that TCR beta sequences accurately predicted the HLA-A and HLA-B alleles for most subjects in the first cohort. Because the 87-base-pair reads could not distinguish some IMGT-functional V segments, including TRBV6-2 and TRBV6-3, those segments were excluded. Three of the identified cytomegalovirus-associated TCR beta chains were confirmed in vitro to be specific for cytomegalovirus antigens. The study listed 150 to 200 TCR beta chains as associated with cytomegalovirus. The authors suggested that the approach could potentially be generalized to other disease states and immunological phenotypes. Presence/absence analyses assumed roughly uniform sequencing depth across donors, an assumption that may not hold. A later genetic analysis reported fewer N-insertions in productive TCRs among donors in an Asian-associated ancestry cluster than the approximately 670-donor mean. An earlier analysis of approximately 590 of the donors showed that most TCR beta V segments appeared in productive rearrangements either about 87% or about 30% of the time, which broadly matched IMGT annotations. Immune exposure information for the cohort was limited to CMV serostatus. A later analysis found that TCR association rates varied across HLA loci, with DRB1 alleles showing the most associated TCRs and HLA-C alleles the fewest. Strong co-occurrence of HLA alleles, especially DR and DQ, made assigning TCR associations to individual alleles difficult. Most TCR sequences were observed very rarely across donors, whereas some public TCRs were present in many individuals. Correlated functional status among segregating V segments might be attributable to linkage disequilibrium, but an unknown experimental factor could not be ruled out. The sequencing pipeline was judged likely to have produced a cluster of highly shared sequence variants as a technical artifact. Because HLA typing was unavailable for some donors at each locus, only the typed subset was used in association tests.

The library relied on the immunoSEQ multiplex PCR assay. A mixture of 60 forward primers for TCR Vbeta segments and 13 reverse primers for TCR Jbeta segments was used in the multiplex PCR. Amplification of the CDR3 region of rearranged TCR beta genes was performed with a multiplex PCR assay on genomic DNA. The Illumina HiSeq System was used to sequence the amplified TCR beta libraries as 87-base-pair reads. As for how the authors treated the data: In a later analysis, around 80 million unique TCR beta chains were counted across the roughly 670 repertoires, and roughly 11 million of these chains were shared by at least two donors. Raw reads were error-corrected and collapsed into unique sequences by a nearest-neighbor algorithm in which closely related sequences were merged to remove PCR and sequencing errors. CDR3 sequences were aligned to IMGT reference sequences to assign V, D and J gene segments. Each retained sequence needed at least a six-nucleotide match to both a V gene segment and a J gene segment. A rearrangement was called productive if the CDR3 had no stop codons and remained in frame with V and J, and every other rearrangement was called non-productive. Following IMGT convention, CDR3 was defined as the stretch from the second conserved V-encoded cysteine to the conserved J-encoded phenylalanine. In an earlier analysis of 500 to 650 of the donors, sequences lacking an unambiguous match to a single V gene segment were excluded. In an earlier analysis of 587 of the donors, V segments were called functional above 56.7% productive rearrangements and were called segregating when the between-donor standard deviation exceeded 5%. A statistical classification framework was developed to diagnose cytomegalovirus status using the catalog of TCR beta chain sequences. In a later analysis, V and J genes were assigned by comparing TCR nucleotide sequences against IMGT/GENE-DB human TR gene sequences. In a later analysis, CDR3 sequences and most-parsimonious VDJ recombination scenarios were assigned using the TCRdist pipeline. In a later analysis, every TCR beta chain was defined by the combination of its CDR3 amino acid sequence and its V-gene family, and reads without a unique V-gene family were dropped. As a way to deal with suspected cross-contamination and a sequencing artifact, a later analysis dropped 640 or so nucleotide sequences that were highly shared and had low generation probability. For each public chain, a later analysis derived a clonal expansion index from normalized ranks of inferred template counts within each repertoire. In a later analysis, generation probabilities were computed using a VDJ recombination model fitted to out-of-frame rearrangements, and the results were checked against IGoR. In a later analysis, hypergeometric tests were used to score TCR-TCR, TCR-HLA and TCR-CMV co-occurrence, with a repertoire-size bias correction applied to TCR pairs. To estimate false discovery rates, a later analysis permuted the HLA or CMV assignments 20 times. In a later analysis, co-occurring TCRs were grouped using DBSCAN, with TCRdist sequence similarity added in when clustering inside HLA-allele-positive subsets. Repertoires with fewer than 30,000 or more than 120,000 public chains were left out of co-occurrence clustering, as were a handful of repertoires with anomalous nucleotide sharing. In its TCRdb copy, this immuneACCESS table keeps in-frame sequences only and misses some clones. Where compared with another copy, unresolved V genes explain less than half of these, and the others have no known cause. That table furnishes V, J and clone size, whereas the DNA furnished D and trimming. Across this sample there are 150,000 or so clones, with roughly 77% seen only once. The ten largest clones add up to roughly 7.7% of the sample.

The cohort was made up of hundreds of healthy bone marrow donors. All cohort members were sampled while nominally healthy, although unrecorded immune exposures were likely present. The donor tested CMV seropositive and was one of the 289 seropositive cohort members. Every donor gave a peripheral blood sample, and the peripheral blood mononuclear cells from that sample were used for TCR beta sequencing. The Qiagen DNeasy Blood Extraction Kit was used to extract genomic DNA from the blood cell samples. CDR1 and CDR2, looked up from the germline V gene, are MDHEN and SYDVKM. The CDR3 contains 14 residues, cysteine and phenylalanine counted. The read is trimmed to its CDR3 DNA, 42 bases read in frame from base 1. V lost 10 bases and J lost 1 base; the stretch between them is 14 bases long.

This sequence originates from a man between 25 and 39 years old in good health and CMV-seropositive. The sequenced sample was PBMCs. The receptor chain draws on TRBV28 and TRBJ1-5, and the D gene may be TRBD1, 6 bases matching. The DNA is as follows: TGTGCCATACAAGGGGGGGTGAGCAATCAGCCCCAGCATTTT. It translates to CAIQGGVSNQPQHF.